This TCR beta chain is drawn from a study of regulatory T cells in long-lasting Graves disease. Time point noted: newly diagnosed GD, antithyroid drugs for less than 3 months. The TCR library was made from RNA extracted from PBMCs. V shed 2 bases and J shed 7 bases, with 3 bases lying between them. This CDR3 is 11 amino acids long. Germline loops: CDR1 SGHTA, CDR2 FQGNSA. Findings and limits, study-wide: The study found TRBV28, TRBJ1-2 and TRBJ2-5 favored in persistent disease. Newly diagnosed patients had higher TCR diversity than persistent Graves' patients did.

This clonotype was counted ten times or more. Its antigen is currently unknown. In building TCR beta libraries, iRepertoire HTBI primers were used together with Arm-PCR of CDR3 regions. TCRdb re-derived calls from the multiplex PCR reads in MiXCR, one entry per CDR3 protein. The table lists more than 400,000 distinct CDR3 sequences, about 17% of them singletons. The same data also went into a second study, on T cells in Graves' hyperthyroidism and ophthalmopathy. Per that paper: The TCR CDR3 first-round RT-PCR relied on the HTBI primer set. Researchers report that a 13 V-J model separated ophthalmopathy from stable hyperthyroidism.

This clonotype originated in a woman between 25 and 40 years old with Graves disease. V and J are TRBV7-2 and TRBJ2-1; D remains unclear. Sequences were derived from peripheral blood mononuclear cells (PBMCs), sampled at new diagnosis, from a patient treated with antithyroid drugs. CDR3 bases: TGTGCCAGCAGCTTAAGAAATGAGCAGTTCTTC. Protein sequence: CASSLRNEQFF.